The 20 T cell receptor beta chains given below trace back to one sample, sequenced in a study of cytomegalovirus exposure and HLA in healthy donors. The primer mix had 60 Vbeta and 13 Jbeta primers. Profiling relied on immunoSEQ multiplex PCR, and the TCRdb table lists in-frame clones only, not all of them. Altogether some 140,000 clones are present, approximately 70% being singletons, with the ten largest covering 1.3%. Specimen: PBMCs. The receptors come from a woman in her thirties or forties in good health and CMV-seronegative.

CDR3 coding DNA: TGCGCCAGCAGCCAAGGGCAGGGGACTAATGAAAAACTGTTTTTT. The encoded protein is CASSQGQGTNEKLFF. This sequence joins TRBV4-3 and TRBJ1-4; tentative D call: TRBD1 (6 bases). The CDR3 extends over 15 amino acids. The V gene's germline CDR1 is LGHNA and CDR2 YSLEER. The V gene lost 1 base and the J gene lost 2 bases, with 8 bases spanning the gap.

The table lists this clone with a few counts. The chain employs TRBV6-1 and TRBJ2-7, with D perhaps matching TRBD1 (7 bases). Germline V gene sequence: CDR1 MNHNS, CDR2 SASEGT. V was pared by 6 bases and J by 3 bases, with 15 bases between. The CDR3 has 14 amino acids. The chain's CDR3 is CASRGGTANYEQYV. The CDR3 nucleotides are TGTGCCAGCAGAGGAGGGACAGCGAACTACGAGCAGTACGTC.

The chain combines TRBV7-3 with TRBJ1-1; 12 nucleotides line up with TRBD1. This CDR3 has 14 residues. V lost 5 bases, J lost 10 bases, and 8 bases stayed unmatched. Germline V gene sequence: CDR1 SGHTA, CDR2 FQGTGA. CDR3 sequence reads: CASSPGQGARGAFF. CDR3 coding DNA: TGTGCCAGCAGCCCGGGACAGGGGGCGCGGGGAGCTTTCTTT.

This clone was observed once. The genes are TRBV28 and TRBJ2-3; perhaps TRBD2 as D (6 bases). Germline V gene data show CDR1 as MDHEN and CDR2 as SYDVKM. The CDR3 consists of 16 residues. Deletions cut 7 bases from V and 0 bases from J, with 17 bases between. The DNA of the CDR3 is TGTGCCAGCAATGGACGGGACTTAACTAGCACAGATACGCAGTATTTT. It yields the protein CASNGRDLTSTDTQYF.

The chain links TRBV29-1 to TRBJ2-1; tentative D call: TRBD2 (6 bases). Germline CDR1 and CDR2: SQVTM and ANQGSEA. The V gene lost 7 bases and the J gene lost 13 bases, with 14 bases spanning the gap. CDR3 length equals 10 residues. This CDR3 reads CSGSSEIQFF. CDR3 nucleotides: TGCAGCGGATCTAGCGAAATCCAGTTCTTC.

The rearrangement uses TRBV5-1 and TRBJ1-4; D remains ambiguous. CDR3 length: 14 residues. V lost 3 bases and J lost 5, with 11 bases in between. Germline V gene lookup returns CDR1 SGHRS and CDR2 YFSETQ. CDR3 residues: CASSSGSQNEKLFF. The CDR3 DNA is TGCGCCAGCAGCTCCGGGTCCCAAAATGAAAAACTGTTTTTT. Supplemented by reference TRBV5-1 and TRBJ1-4, the full variable domain reads KAGVTQTPRYLIKTRGQQVTLSCSPISGHRSVSWYQQTPGQGLQFLFEYFSETQRNKGNFPGRFSGRQFSNSRSEMNVSTLELGDSALYLCASSSGSQNEKLFFGSGTQLSVL.

This chain connects TRBV10-3 to TRBJ1-2; 9 nucleotides agree with TRBD1. The trim removed 3 bases at V and 7 bases at J, leaving 9 bases unmatched. Per germline, CDR1 ENHRY and CDR2 SYGVKD. The CDR3 length is 15 residues. CDR3 sequence: CAISDTGTGSSGYTF. The CDR3, as DNA: TGTGCCATCAGTGATACCGGGACAGGGTCCTCTGGCTACACCTTC.

This chain connects TRBV5-1 to TRBJ2-5, with TRBD2 identical over 10 bases. V lost 3 bases and J lost 3; bases outside the gene matches: 8. The CDR3 is 16 amino acids. From germline, CDR1 is SGHRS and CDR2 YFSETQ. In DNA form, the CDR3 reads TGCGCCAGCAGCTCTCCCCCCGGACTAGCGGAAGAGACCCAGTACTTC. Protein sequence: CASSSPPGLAEETQYF.

V usage is TRBV23-1 and J usage is TRBJ2-2; tentatively, D is TRBD1 (6 bases). TRBV23-1 is labeled an ORF, and its function is uncertain. This CDR3 region has 14 residues. V was cut by 8 bases and J by 2 bases, with 12 bases left in between. The CDR3: CASSHRVNTGELFF. The CDR3, as DNA: TGCGCCAGCTCCCACAGGGTAAACACCGGGGAGCTGTTTTTT.

J is TRBJ1-3 and V is TRBV2, with D possibly matching TRBD1 (6 bases). There are 14 residues in the CDR3. The V end was cut by 4 bases, the J end by 4 bases, with 11 bases between. Germline-derived CDR1 and CDR2 are SNHLY and FYNNEI. CDR3 loop: CASSGGTGGNTIYF. CDR3 nucleotides: TGTGCCAGCAGTGGGGGAACAGGGGGAAACACCATATATTTT.

This clone showed up just a few times. V usage is TRBV4-1 and J usage is TRBJ2-3, with 8 bases matching TRBD1. Germline loops: CDR1 MGHRA, CDR2 YSYEKL. V gave up 3 bases and J gave up 9 bases; unmatched junction bases: 2. The CDR3 covers 12 residues. The DNA for the CDR3 is TGCGCCAGCAGCCACCGACAGGGGACGCAGTATTTT. Its translation: CASSHRQGTQYF.

This rearrangement joins TRBV11-2 to TRBJ1-1; 11 bases fit TRBD1. Unmatched junction bases numbered 5, after V lost 3 bases and J lost 5 bases. The CDR3 has 15 residues. Germline CDR1 and CDR2: SGHAT and FQNNGV. The chain's CDR3 is CASSFAGTGGTEAFF. The CDR3 DNA sequence: TGTGCCAGCAGCTTCGCCGGGACAGGGGGGACTGAAGCTTTCTTT.

The CDR3 nucleotides are TGTGCCATTGACCCAGGTCAAGGCGATGGCTACACCTTC. It encodes CAIDPGQGDGYTF. The chain recombines TRBV28 with TRBJ1-2; D remains ambiguous. The CDR3 consists of 13 residues. Looked up from germline, CDR1 is MDHEN and CDR2 is SYDVKM. The germline V and J ends were trimmed by 10 bases and 6 bases, with 18 bases remaining between them.

The V and J genes are TRBV19 and TRBJ2-2, with D perhaps matching TRBD2 (6 bases). This CDR3 comprises 16 residues. Germline values: CDR1 LNHDA, CDR2 SQIVND (reference sequence). The CDR3: CVSGRRAGSNTGELFF. The CDR3 coding sequence is TGTGTCTCCGGCCGGAGAGCGGGTTCCAACACCGGGGAGCTGTTTTTT.

This clone was observed a few times. This chain's CDR3 is CASSERQAYNEKLFF. Here the CDR3 DNA reads TGTGCCAGCAGTGAGAGACAGGCTTATAATGAAAAACTGTTTTTT. The chain joins TRBV6-1 to TRBJ1-4, with D tentatively TRBD1 (6 bases). The CDR3 loop spans 15 amino acids. V lost 3 bases and J lost 4, with 12 bases in between. The germline gives CDR1 MNHNS, CDR2 SASEGT.

The rearrangement uses TRBV2 and TRBJ1-2; no firm D call. Trimming stripped 9 bases from V and 4 bases from J, with 18 bases between. Germline V gene sequence: CDR1 SNHLY, CDR2 FYNNEI. The length of the CDR3 is 14 residues. CDR3 residues: CARTPRTGFYGYTF. CDR3 DNA sequence: TGTGCCAGAACCCCAAGGACGGGATTCTATGGCTACACCTTC.

This clone came up once. J is TRBJ2-1 and V is TRBV7-9, with D uncertain. From germline, CDR1 is SEHNR and CDR2 FQNEAQ (reference sequence). There are 12 residues in the CDR3. Trimming left V 0 bases short and J 7 bases short, with 4 bases between. CDR3 region: CASSLAENEQFF. Here the CDR3 DNA reads TGTGCCAGCAGCTTAGCGGAGAATGAGCAGTTCTTC. The entire variable domain, with the rest obtained from reference TRBV7-9 and TRBJ2-1, is as follows: DTGVSQNPRHKITKRGQNVTFRCDPISEHNRLYWYRQTLGQGPEFLTYFQNEAQLEKSRLLSDRFSAERPKGSFSTLEIQRTEQGDSAMYLCASSLAENEQFFGPGTRLTVL.

The chain has TRBV29-1 and TRBJ2-7; D is perhaps TRBD1 (5 bases). Germline lookup yields CDR1 SQVTM and CDR2 ANQGSEA. Deletions cut 2 bases from V and 3 bases from J, with 11 bases between. CDR3 length equals 13 residues. CDR3 residues: CSVEKDTSYEQYF. CDR3 coding DNA: TGCAGCGTTGAAAAGGACACGAGCTACGAGCAGTACTTC.

This clone was recorded a few times. The V and J genes are TRBV5-1 and TRBJ2-7; TRBD2 matches 12 bases. This CDR3 spans 15 amino acids. V lost 1 base, J lost 2 bases, and 1 base stayed unmatched. Germline-derived CDR1 and CDR2 are SGHRS and YFSETQ. For the CDR3, the DNA is TGCGCCAGCAGCTTGACTAGCGGGGGGCCCTACGAGCAGTACTTC. Its translation is CASSLTSGGPYEQYF.

In its sample, this clone was seen a few times. V and J are TRBV10-3 and TRBJ1-4; 9 bases match TRBD1. Germline CDR1 reads ENHRY; CDR2 reads SYGVKD. The CDR3 is made up of 15 amino acids. V shed 3 bases and J 4 bases; nucleotides not matched to a gene: 3. The CDR3 region is CAISEGQGNNEKLFF. CDR3 DNA: TGTGCCATCAGTGAAGGACAGGGGAATAATGAAAAACTGTTTTTT.